The clone carrying this T cell receptor (beta chain) occurred a few times. This sample is part of a study of T-cell reconstitution after alpha-beta-depleted transplantation in children. Library preparation (for TCRbeta) was performed with unique molecular identifiers. TCRdb independently ran MiXCR on the PCR reads; one entry per CDR3 protein. The data contain nearly 550,000 distinct CDR3 sequences, around 20% of them seen just once; the ten biggest clones take up 3% to 4%. Trimming stripped 6 bases from V and 0 bases from J, with 13 bases between. Germline values: CDR1 SGHAT, CDR2 FQNNGV. CDR3 size: 15 residues.

The TCR was taken from a human donor who donated a stem cell graft to a child with acute lymphoblastic leukemia. The gene calls are TRBV11-2 and TRBJ2-3; possibly TRBD2 for D (6 bases). This material consisted of PBMCs from the stem cell graft donor, taken from the stem cell graft. CDR3: CASRPGLSSTDTQYF. The CDR3 region has the DNA TGTGCCAGCAGGCCGGGACTCTCTAGCACAGATACGCAGTATTTT. The full variable domain, rest sourced from reference TRBV11-2 and TRBJ2-3, is EAGVAQSPRYKIIEKRQSVAFWCNPISGHATLYWYQQILGQGPKLLIQFQNNGVVDDSQLPKDRFSAERLKGVDSTLKIQPAKLEDSAVYLCASRPGLSSTDTQYFGPGTRLTVL.